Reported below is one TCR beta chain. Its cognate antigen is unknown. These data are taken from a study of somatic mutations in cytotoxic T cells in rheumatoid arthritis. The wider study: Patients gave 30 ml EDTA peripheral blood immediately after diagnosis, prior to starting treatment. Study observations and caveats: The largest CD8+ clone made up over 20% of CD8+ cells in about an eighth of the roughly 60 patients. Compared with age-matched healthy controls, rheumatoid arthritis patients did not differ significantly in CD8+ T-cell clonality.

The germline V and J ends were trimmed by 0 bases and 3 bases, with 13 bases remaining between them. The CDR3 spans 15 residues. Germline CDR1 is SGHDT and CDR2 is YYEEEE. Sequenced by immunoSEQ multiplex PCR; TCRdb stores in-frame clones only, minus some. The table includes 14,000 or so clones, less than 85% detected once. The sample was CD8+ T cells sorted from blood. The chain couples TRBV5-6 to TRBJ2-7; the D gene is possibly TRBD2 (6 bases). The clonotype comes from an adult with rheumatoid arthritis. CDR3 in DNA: TGTGCCAGCAGCTTGGGGGCCGGGGGATTCTACGAGCAGTACTTC. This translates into CASSLGAGGFYEQYF.